What follows are 32 T cell receptor beta chains derived from one specimen sequenced in a study of OX40 agonist ivuxolimab in advanced cancers. This table comes from immunoSEQ multiplex PCR, and its TCRdb copy is limited to in-frame clones, with some not included. Among approximately 15,000 clones listed, more than 85% were seen once. The sample in question was CD4+ or CD8+ T cells sorted from blood, obtained in a trial of the OX40 agonist ivuxolimab. The receptors come from an adult with an advanced solid tumor such as melanoma, head and neck, liver or kidney cancer.

This clone was recorded once. The gene calls are TRBV18 and TRBJ1-1; tentatively, D is TRBD1 (5 bases). The CDR3 loop spans 13 amino acids. V was clipped by 6 bases and J by 3 bases, with 11 bases between them. CDR1 and CDR2 (germline): KGHSH, LQKENI. The CDR3 DNA sequence: TGTGCCAGCTCCCCAGGGAGGGACACTGAAGCTTTCTTT. This sequence encodes CASSPGRDTEAFF.

The chain joins TRBV5-5 to TRBJ2-7; 7 bases agree with TRBD1. This CDR3 region has 12 residues. After removal of 6 bases from V and 4 bases from J, the junction contained 4 bases not matched to a gene. Germline lookup yields CDR1 SGHKS and CDR2 YYEKEE (reference sequence). The CDR3 region has the DNA TGTGCCAGCATTGCAGGGGGTTACGAGCAGTACTTC. It is translated as CASIAGGYEQYF.

The CDR3 loop is CASSLARGTEAFF. DNA for the CDR3: TGTGCCAGCAGTTTAGCACGGGGCACTGAAGCTTTCTTT. J is TRBJ1-1 and V is TRBV27, with D hard to call. The CDR3 sequence is 13 residues long. The germline V gene encodes CDR1 MNHEY and CDR2 SMNVEV (reference sequence). Trimming cost V 2 bases and J 4 bases, with 8 bases left between them.

V usage is TRBV19 and J usage is TRBJ1-2; D is undetermined. There are 13 residues in the CDR3. Trimming pared 1 base from V and 8 bases from J, leaving 11 bases between. Germline V lookup: CDR1 LNHDA, CDR2 SQIVND (reference sequence). The CDR3 here is CASSIGGGGGYTF. The CDR3 nucleotides read TGTGCCAGTAGTATAGGAGGCGGAGGAGGCTACACCTTC.

As concerns this clone: One end of the junction fails to match germline, which may point to a read error. At the DNA level, this CDR3 is encoded by other sequences in the same sample as well. This chain links TRBV18 with TRBJ2-7; 10 positions match TRBD1. The CDR3 contains 14 residues. CDR1 KGHSH and CDR2 LQKENI come from the germline V gene. CDR3 coding DNA: TGCGCCAGCTCTCTCGGGACAGGGGCCTACGAGCAGTACTTC. Its translation is CASSLGTGAYEQYF.

The genes are TRBV9 and TRBJ2-1, with 8 positions matching TRBD2. The germline V gene encodes CDR1 SGDLS and CDR2 YYNGEE. This CDR3 region has 13 residues. Losses at the gene ends were 6 bases for V and 6 bases for J; bases not matched to a gene: 5. This CDR3 reads CASTAGLGNEQFF. The DNA for the CDR3 is TGTGCCAGCACGGCGGGACTAGGCAATGAGCAGTTCTTC. Full variable domain (remainder filled in from reference TRBV9 and TRBJ2-1): DSGVTQTPKHLITATGQRVTLRCSPRSGDLSVYWYQQSLDQGLQFLIQYYNGEERAKGNILERFSAQQFPDLHSELNLSSLELGDSALYFCASTAGLGNEQFFGPGTRLTVL.

The chain links TRBV5-6 to TRBJ2-1; maybe TRBD2 (5 bases). Trimming took 4 bases from V and 2 from J, leaving 13 bases between them. The CDR3 contains 15 residues. Germline CDR1 SGHDT, CDR2 YYEEEE. CDR3 in amino acids: CASSQLDLAYNEQFF. The CDR3 DNA is TGTGCCAGCAGCCAACTAGATCTTGCCTACAATGAGCAGTTCTTC. Full variable domain (outside the CDR3, taken from reference TRBV5-6 and TRBJ2-1): DAGVTQSPTHLIKTRGQQVTLRCSPKSGHDTVSWYQQALGQGPQFIFQYYEEEERQRGNFPDRFSGHQFPNYSSELNVNALLLGDSALYLCASSQLDLAYNEQFFGPGTRLTVL.

This rearrangement joins TRBV4-2 to TRBJ1-2, with D uncertain. Germline V gives CDR1 LGHNA, CDR2 YNFKEQ. V lost 3 bases to trimming and J lost 8 bases, with 19 bases between them. CDR3 length equals 15 residues. CDR3 sequence reads: CASSHSPPGNEGYTF. The CDR3 coding sequence is TGTGCCAGCAGCCACTCCCCTCCCGGGAATGAGGGCTACACCTTC.

The genes are TRBV7-3 and TRBJ2-3; 10 bases line up with TRBD2. Unmatched junction bases numbered 7, after V lost 5 bases and J lost 2 bases. The V gene's germline CDR1 is SGHTA and CDR2 FQGTGA. There are 16 residues in the CDR3. The CDR3 protein is CASSPTAGGITDTQYF. The CDR3 DNA is TGTGCCAGCAGCCCAACAGCGGGGGGGATCACAGATACGCAGTATTTT.

CDR3 nucleotide sequence: TGTGCCAGTAGTGGGGGTTCGGTTTACGAGCAGTACTTC. Translation: CASSGGSVYEQYF. J is TRBJ2-5 and V is TRBV19, with D perhaps matching TRBD1 or TRBD2 (5 bases each). The J call may not be correct, given that the DNA end is closer to TRBJ2-7. The germline V gene encodes CDR1 LNHDA and CDR2 SQIVND (reference sequence). The CDR3 spans 13 residues.

This chain links TRBV2 with TRBJ2-4, with 8 bases aligning to TRBD1. This CDR3 has 16 residues. Trimming took 6 bases from V and 6 from J; bases not matched to a gene: 13. The germline gives CDR1 SNHLY, CDR2 FYNNEI. CDR3 bases: TGTGCCAGCAGCGCCGAAGGGACAGGCTTCGGAAACATTCAGTACTTC. Encoded protein: CASSAEGTGFGNIQYF.

This chain uses TRBV7-6 with TRBJ2-1, with TRBD1 as a possible D gene (6 bases). Trimming took 1 base from V and 10 from J, leaving 17 bases between them. The germline V gene has CDR1 SGHVS and CDR2 FNYEAQ. The CDR3 runs to 15 residues. Here the CDR3 reads CASSLVGGPGPEQFF. In nucleotides, the CDR3 is TGTGCCAGCAGCTTAGTAGGGGGTCCAGGACCGGAGCAGTTCTTC. The full variable domain, rest sourced from reference TRBV7-6 and TRBJ2-1, is GAGVSQSPRYKVTKRGQDVALRCDPISGHVSLYWYRQALGQGPEFLTYFNYEAQQDKSGLPNDRFSAERPEGSISTLTIQRTEQRDSAMYRCASSLVGGPGPEQFFGPGTRLTVL.

The sample holds one count of this clone. J is TRBJ2-7 and V is TRBV5-4, with TRBD2 identical over 11 bases. The CDR3 sequence is 14 residues long. V lost 4 bases, J lost 3 bases, and 3 bases stayed unmatched. Germline values: CDR1 SGHNT, CDR2 YYREEE (reference sequence). CDR3 DNA sequence: TGTGCCAGCAGCATGGGGACTAGCGGCTACGAGCAGTACTTC. Translation: CASSMGTSGYEQYF.

In regard to this clone: A junction boundary mismatches the germline segment, possibly from a read error. The V call is TRBV6-1, the J call TRBJ1-1; D not resolved. The CDR3 has 11 amino acids. Germline V lookup: CDR1 MNHNS, CDR2 SASEGT. CDR3 sequence reads: CTSRRAVEAFF. The CDR3 coding sequence is TGTACCAGCCGGCGGGCCGTTGAAGCTTTCTTT.

The CDR3 DNA is TGTGCCAGCGGAGTGCAGGGTGGAGATACGCAGTATTTT. Encoded protein: CASGVQGGDTQYF. J is TRBJ2-3 and V is TRBV2; D is possibly TRBD1 (5 bases). Deletions cut 8 bases from V and 5 bases from J, with 14 bases between. This CDR3 has 13 residues. The V gene's germline CDR1 is SNHLY and CDR2 FYNNEI.

The chain links TRBV10-3 to TRBJ1-3; D not resolved. CDR3 size: 16 residues. Germline CDR1 and CDR2: ENHRY and SYGVKD. Trimming pared 2 bases from V and 0 bases from J, leaving 11 bases between. CDR3 loop: CAISEGTPSSGNTIYF. CDR3 coding DNA: TGTGCCATCAGTGAGGGAACCCCAAGCTCTGGAAACACCATATATTTT.

The chain links TRBV7-6 to TRBJ1-1, with D perhaps matching TRBD1 (5 bases). Germline-derived CDR1 and CDR2 are SGHVS and FNYEAQ. This CDR3 spans 12 amino acids. V gave up 5 bases and J gave up 6 bases, with 10 bases separating them. The DNA of the CDR3 is TGTGCCAGCAGCCTCGGGGGGTCTGAAGCTTTCTTT. This translates into CASSLGGSEAFF. Complete variable domain (other parts from reference TRBV7-6 and TRBJ1-1): GAGVSQSPRYKVTKRGQDVALRCDPISGHVSLYWYRQALGQGPEFLTYFNYEAQQDKSGLPNDRFSAERPEGSISTLTIQRTEQRDSAMYRCASSLGGSEAFFGQGTRLTVV.

This chain uses TRBV15 with TRBJ2-3, with D unresolved. This CDR3 contains 12 residues. Trimming removed 1 base at V and 4 bases at J, with 3 bases between. Germline assignment: CDR1 LNHNV and CDR2 YYDKDF (reference sequence). The CDR3 spells CATSRAADTQYF. As DNA, the CDR3 is TGTGCCACCAGCAGAGCCGCAGATACGCAGTATTTT.

This chain uses TRBV11-3 with TRBJ2-3, with 8 bases that match TRBD1. This CDR3 spans 14 amino acids. Germline assignment: CDR1 SGHNT and CDR2 YENEEA. V lost 6 bases to trimming and J lost 5 bases; unmatched junction nucleotides: 7. The CDR3 region is CASREGQEEDTQYF. In DNA, the CDR3 is TGTGCCAGCAGGGAGGGACAGGAGGAAGATACGCAGTATTTT.

V is TRBV27 and J is TRBJ2-3; possible D gene TRBD2, 7 bases. V shed 5 bases and J shed 3 bases, with 15 bases lying between them. The CDR3 has 15 amino acids. Germline V CDR1 and CDR2: MNHEY, SMNVEV (reference sequence). CDR3 amino acids: CASSITGGLTDTQYF. CDR3 bases: TGTGCCAGCAGTATTACCGGGGGGCTAACAGATACGCAGTATTTT.

This chain uses TRBV28 with TRBJ2-5, with TRBD1 matching over 9 bases. The V gene's germline CDR1 is MDHEN and CDR2 SYDVKM. J was trimmed by 11 bases and V by 0 bases; bases with no gene match: 13. There are 16 residues in the CDR3. CDR3 residues: CASSLWPGQGFYEQYF. CDR3 DNA sequence: TGTGCCAGCAGTTTATGGCCGGGACAGGGTTTCTATGAGCAGTACTTC.

The chain combines TRBV4-2 with TRBJ1-6; D not certain. This CDR3 is 13 amino acids long. V was clipped by 0 bases and J by 8 bases, with 5 bases between them. Looked up from germline, CDR1 is LGHNA and CDR2 is YNFKEQ. The CDR3 DNA follows: TGTGCCAGCAGCCAAGAAGGCCATTCACCCCTCCACTTT. This sequence encodes CASSQEGHSPLHF.

This clone was recorded once. The chain carries TRBV18 and TRBJ1-1, with no clear D. V lost 6 bases to trimming and J lost 4 bases, with 12 bases between them. CDR1 is KGHSH, CDR2 LQKENI, per germline. This CDR3 is built from 13 residues. The CDR3 DNA follows: TGTGCCAGCTCTCCAGGTTTTGTCACTGAAGCTTTCTTT. Translated, it gives CASSPGFVTEAFF.

V and J are TRBV13 and TRBJ2-5; D not resolved. The V end lost 3 bases, the J end lost 0 bases, and 11 bases lay between the germline ends. The CDR3 loop spans 15 amino acids. Germline V gives CDR1 PRHDT, CDR2 FYEKMQ (reference sequence). CDR3 residues: CASSFGTEYQETQYF. The DNA for the CDR3 is TGTGCCAGCAGCTTCGGAACTGAGTACCAAGAGACCCAGTACTTC. Complete variable domain (other parts from reference TRBV13 and TRBJ2-5): AAGVIQSPRHLIKEKRETATLKCYPIPRHDTVYWYQQGPGQDPQFLISFYEKMQSDKGSIPDRFSAQQFSDYHSELNMSSLELGDSALYFCASSFGTEYQETQYFGPGTRLLVL.

This chain uses TRBV4-1 with TRBJ2-5; TRBD2 aligns across 10 bases. The CDR3 has 17 amino acids. With V trimmed by 1 base and J by 2 bases, 7 bases remained unmatched. Germline values: CDR1 MGHRA, CDR2 YSYEKL. The CDR3 sequence is CASSQGASGGSQETQYF. In DNA, the CDR3 is TGCGCCAGCAGCCAAGGGGCTAGCGGGGGCTCGCAAGAGACCCAGTACTTC.

In this sample, this clone turned up once. V gene TRBV6-5 combines with J gene TRBJ2-1; 7 bases line up with TRBD2. V shed 2 bases and J 9 bases; nucleotides not matched to a gene: 7. Germline V lookup: CDR1 MNHEY, CDR2 SVGAGI. This CDR3 spans 14 amino acids. The CDR3 DNA follows: TGTGCCAGCAGTTACACGGCCCCGGGGGGTGAGCAGTTCTTC. Translation: CASSYTAPGGEQFF.

The J gene is TRBJ1-1, the V gene TRBV4-2; tentatively, D is TRBD1 (6 bases). The length of the CDR3 is 13 residues. Germline V gene lookup returns CDR1 LGHNA and CDR2 YNFKEQ. V was cut by 0 bases and J by 14 bases, with 16 bases left in between. CDR3 protein: CASSQDPGGPTFF. The CDR3 bases are TGTGCCAGCAGCCAAGACCCGGGGGGGCCGACCTTCTTT.

The chain joins TRBV7-2 to TRBJ2-1, with TRBD2 matching 9 bases. The V gene's germline CDR1 is SGHTA and CDR2 FQGNSA. Trimming removed 2 bases from V and 2 bases from J; junction bases left unmatched: 4. The CDR3 has 16 amino acids. As DNA, the CDR3 is TGTGCCAGCAGCTTATGGCGGGGGGGGACCTACAATGAGCAGTTCTTC. Amino acids: CASSLWRGGTYNEQFF. Based on the CDR3 plus reference TRBV7-2 and TRBJ2-1, the full variable domain is GAGVSQSPSNKVTEKGKDVELRCDPISGHTALYWYRQSLGQGLEFLIYFQGNSAPDKSGLPSDRFSAERTGGSVSTLTIQRTQQEDSAVYLCASSLWRGGTYNEQFFGPGTRLTVL.

The V call is TRBV9, the J call TRBJ2-1; D call uncertain. Germline V gene sequence: CDR1 SGDLS, CDR2 YYNGEE. V was cut by 3 bases and J by 10 bases, with 8 bases left in between. The CDR3 is made up of 11 amino acids. CDR3 sequence: CASSAAEEQFF. The CDR3 DNA reads TGTGCCAGCAGCGCCGCGGAGGAGCAGTTCTTC.

V and J are TRBV28 and TRBJ2-3; possible D gene TRBD2, 5 bases. Deletions cut 6 bases from V and 2 bases from J, with 15 bases between. The CDR3 loop spans 15 amino acids. Germline values: CDR1 MDHEN, CDR2 SYDVKM. In nucleotides, the CDR3 is TGTGCCAGCAGCTTCTCCCCAGCGGACACAGATACGCAGTATTTT. The encoded protein is CASSFSPADTDTQYF. Full variable domain (outside the CDR3, taken from reference TRBV28 and TRBJ2-3): DVKVTQSSRYLVKRTGEKVFLECVQDMDHENMFWYRQDPGLGLRLIYFSYDVKMKEKGDIPEGYSVSREKKERFSLILESASTNQTSMYLCASSFSPADTDTQYFGPGTRLTVL.

This sequence joins TRBV6-5 and TRBJ1-2; D uncertain. The CDR3 is 14 amino acids. V shed 0 bases and J shed 2 bases, with 7 bases lying between them. Germline CDR1 is MNHEY and CDR2 is SVGAGI. The CDR3 is CASSYSSGNYGYTF. The CDR3 region has the DNA TGTGCCAGCAGTTACTCGTCGGGGAACTATGGCTACACCTTC.

This clone came up a few times. The rearrangement links TRBV2 to TRBJ1-1; D call uncertain. CDR3 length: 14 residues. CDR1 and CDR2 from the germline V gene are SNHLY and FYNNEI. Trimming shortened V by 4 bases and J by 1 base, and 10 bases separated the two germline ends. The CDR3: CASSGPGGNTEAFF. Here the CDR3 DNA reads TGTGCCAGCAGTGGTCCCGGTGGGAACACTGAAGCTTTCTTT.